This T cell receptor beta chain was sequenced in a study of T-cell memory formation after mild COVID-19. Overall study findings and caveats: Clones that got smaller from day 15 to 85 had even CD4/CD8, while clones growing later tipped toward CD4+.

V was cut by 0 bases and J by 6 bases, with 6 bases left in between. There are 13 residues in the CDR3. Germline lookup yields CDR1 KGHDR and CDR2 SFDVKD. One entry per CDR3 protein, called by TCRdb with MiXCR from the 5' RACE reads. This table holds about 210,000 distinct CDR3 sequences, 10% found once. This clonotype was counted a few times. What it binds is not known. The TCR was taken from a man between 18 and 29 years old who had mild COVID-19 (a few samples of this study predate the infection). Cell type and time point are not known. The rearrangement joins TRBV24-1 to TRBJ2-3; D not resolved. Sequences were obtained from PBMCs or a T cell subset sorted from them (not recorded which). The CDR3 DNA reads TGTGCCACCAGTGATTTGCGGTTGGATACGCAGTATTTT. Translating gives CATSDLRLDTQYF.